These 9 T cell receptor beta chains came from one sample sequenced in a study of T cells after yellow fever vaccination. Using its own MiXCR run on the 5' RACE reads, TCRdb lists one record per CDR3 protein. The sample shows under 400,000 distinct CDR3 sequences, under 15% of them seen only once. The source material was CD4+ T cells sorted from PBMCs, sampled 15 days after the yellow fever booster vaccination. These receptors were collected from a man younger than 30 who received the YFV17D yellow fever vaccine.

In this sample, this clonotype turned up a few times. The rearrangement uses TRBV6-2 or TRBV6-3 and TRBJ1-6; D possibly corresponds to TRBD1 (5 bases). The germline gives CDR1 MNHEY, CDR2 SVGEGT. The CDR3 runs to 15 residues. V was shortened by 5 bases and J by 8 bases, with 16 bases between the two germline ends. CDR3 in DNA: TGTGCCAGCAGTAAACAGGCGGTTCTACATTCACCCCTCCACTTT. It is translated as CASSKQAVLHSPLHF.

This clonotype was detected a few times. This sequence joins TRBV4-2 and TRBJ2-3; D gene uncertain. The V end was cut by 4 bases, the J end by 0 bases, with 14 bases between. This CDR3 region has 16 residues. CDR1 LGHNA and CDR2 YNFKEQ come from the germline V gene. In DNA, the CDR3 is TGTGCCAGCAGCCTCGGACGGAGTCAAAGCACAGATACGCAGTATTTT. It yields the protein CASSLGRSQSTDTQYF.

This clonotype has a handful of counts. The genes are TRBV10-3 and TRBJ1-5; no clear D. CDR1 and CDR2 (germline): ENHRY, SYGVKD. The CDR3 extends over 13 amino acids. Trimming removed 0 bases at V and 4 bases at J, with 4 bases between. The CDR3 sequence: CAISESGNQPQHF. CDR3 in DNA: TGTGCCATCAGTGAGTCCGGGAATCAGCCCCAGCATTTT.

The chain couples TRBV5-4 to TRBJ1-4; the D is unclear. The CDR3 spans 14 residues. Between the trimmed V and J ends, which lost 9 bases and 4 bases, there was a span of 16 bases. Germline V gene sequence: CDR1 SGHNT, CDR2 YYREEE (reference sequence). CDR3 in amino acids: CATSSEARNEKLFF. The CDR3 DNA follows: TGTGCCACCTCATCCGAAGCGCGTAATGAAAAACTGTTTTTT.

This clonotype was recorded many times. CDR3 nucleotides: TGTGCCAGCAGCCCATCAGGGACTAGTGCAGATACGCAGTATTTT. Residues: CASSPSGTSADTQYF. The chain is built from TRBV5-5 and TRBJ2-3, with TRBD2 identical over 8 bases. CDR3 length: 15 amino acids. The V gene's germline CDR1 is SGHKS and CDR2 YYEKEE (reference sequence). V lost 4 bases and J lost 4; bases outside the gene matches: 8.

This clonotype was observed once. The genes are TRBV11-2 and TRBJ2-1, with TRBD1 matching over 9 bases. The CDR3 length is 14 residues. Germline V lookup: CDR1 SGHAT, CDR2 FQNNGV. J was trimmed by 9 bases and V by 7 bases; bases with no gene match: 10. The CDR3 protein is CASNRDREEGEQFF. CDR3 nucleotide sequence: TGTGCCAGCAACCGGGACAGGGAAGAGGGTGAGCAGTTCTTC.

The J gene is TRBJ1-5, the V gene TRBV4-3, with TRBD1 as a possible D gene (5 bases). The CDR3 extends over 15 amino acids. The V gene's germline CDR1 is LGHNA and CDR2 YSLEER. The V end lost 3 bases, the J end lost 3 bases, and 12 bases lay between the germline ends. The CDR3 reads CASSQETAPNQPQHF. The CDR3 DNA reads TGCGCCAGCAGCCAGGAGACAGCCCCCAATCAGCCCCAGCATTTT.

The chain has TRBV23-1 and TRBJ2-6, with D possibly being TRBD1 (5 bases). TRBV23-1 is marked as an open reading frame, function uncertain. The V end lost 0 bases, the J end lost 4 bases, and 13 bases lay between the germline ends. The CDR3 sequence is 17 residues long. CDR3 in DNA: TGCGCCAGCAGTCAATCCTTCGGTAGACAGGGGGCCAACGTCCTGACTTTC. Translated, it gives CASSQSFGRQGANVLTF.

In its sample, this clonotype was seen a few times. This sequence joins TRBV3-1 and TRBJ1-1, with D possibly TRBD1 on 5 matching bases. V was trimmed by 4 bases and J by 7 bases, leaving 13 bases between them. CDR1 is LGHDT and CDR2 is YNNKEL in the germline V gene (reference sequence). This CDR3 region has 13 residues. The CDR3 sequence is CASSPRLQGEAFF. The DNA of the CDR3 is TGTGCCAGCAGCCCCCGTTTGCAGGGTGAAGCTTTCTTT.